This T cell receptor (beta chain) was obtained from a study of regulatory T cells in long-lasting Graves disease. Study conclusions and caveats: Persistent cases favored TRBV28, TRBJ1-2 and TRBJ2-5. Less diverse TCR repertoires were seen in persistent Graves' patients than in newly diagnosed ones.

Arm-PCR with iRepertoire HTBI primers amplified the CDR3 regions for these TCR beta libraries. TCRdb ran MiXCR on the multiplex PCR reads and lists one entry per CDR3 protein. The sample records roughly 500,000 distinct CDR3 sequences, 20% to 25% being singletons. Described time point: persistent/refractory GD, antithyroid drugs over 5 years with positive TRAb. The TCR library was made from RNA that had been extracted from PBMCs in TRIzol. This clonotype has more than one count but fewer than ten. Antigen specificity is unknown. The CDR3 is 14 amino acids. Per germline, CDR1 SGHTA and CDR2 FQGNSA. V was shortened by 3 bases and J by 3 bases, with 9 bases between the two germline ends.

The sample in question was peripheral blood mononuclear cells (PBMCs), obtained when the disease was refractory, from a patient treated with antithyroid drugs. The receptor's source is a female donor with Graves disease. The rearrangement uses TRBV7-2 and TRBJ1-5; D not certain. CDR3 amino acids: CASSFGQVNQPQHF. The CDR3 DNA is TGTGCCAGCAGCTTCGGCCAGGTCAATCAGCCCCAGCATTTT.